This entry concerns a single T cell receptor beta chain. Per the original data handling: The authors estimated nucleated cell counts from reference gene primer amplification. The data were produced by immunoSEQ multiplex PCR, yet TCRdb's version contains in-frame clones alone and is incomplete. V and J calls plus clone size are reproduced from that table; the DNA served to infer D and trimming. Of 650,000 to 800,000 clones in the sample, around 90% were seen once. This record comes from a study of blood T cell repertoires in COVID-19. Looking at the study overall: Samples of COVID-19 (acute and convalescent) were obtained from the United States, Italy and Spain. PBMCs, B-cell-depleted T cells, or T cells were the source of the cDNA or gDNA that made up the material.

Germline V gene sequence: CDR1 KGHSH, CDR2 LQKENI. V shed 3 bases and J 8 bases; nucleotides not matched to a gene: 2. The CDR3 has 13 amino acids. This sequence originates from a woman in her late teens or twenties with acute or convalescent COVID-19. V and J are TRBV18 and TRBJ2-1; 9 nucleotides agree with TRBD1. The specimen was peripheral blood. The CDR3 loop reads CASSPTGGHEQFF. DNA of the CDR3: TGTGCCAGCTCACCGACAGGGGGGCATGAGCAGTTCTTC.